These 3 T cell receptor beta chains were sequenced from one sample in a study of beta chain features in type 1 diabetes. The authors reverse transcribed all of the isolated RNA, so sequencing captured expressed TCRB transcripts. Generated by immunoSEQ multiplex PCR, the TCRdb table keeps only in-frame clones and is missing some. The table shows hundreds of thousands of clones, with over 11% occurring only once. The material sequenced was naive CD4+ T cells from blood. The receptor set was obtained from a man aged 25-45 years in good health.

The chain employs TRBV6-5 and TRBJ1-6, with TRBD1 identical over 8 bases. J was trimmed by 10 bases and V by 5 bases; bases with no gene match: 7. This CDR3 region has 14 residues. Germline-derived CDR1 and CDR2 are MNHEY and SVGAGI. The CDR3 protein is CASSRGQELSPLHF. In DNA form, the CDR3 reads TGTGCCAGCAGTCGGGGACAGGAGTTGTCACCCCTCCACTTT.

The V call is TRBV5-4, the J call TRBJ2-1; D remains unclear. Germline V lookup: CDR1 SGHNT, CDR2 YYREEE (reference sequence). The CDR3 loop spans 13 amino acids. Trimming took off 7 bases at V and 0 bases at J, with 8 bases between the two ends. The CDR3 DNA is TGTGCCAGCGGTCGGGCCTCCTACAATGAGCAGTTCTTC. Its translation is CASGRASYNEQFF.

This clone was seen a few times. This chain joins TRBV14 and TRBJ1-2, with 7 positions matching TRBD1. This CDR3 comprises 16 residues. Trimming at V came to 1 base and at J to 4 bases, leaving 9 bases not matched to a gene. CDR1 SGHDN and CDR2 FVKESK come from the germline V gene. CDR3 in amino acids: CASSQGIPGQPYGYTF. CDR3 sequence (DNA): TGTGCCAGCAGCCAAGGAATCCCGGGACAGCCCTATGGCTACACCTTC.